A single sample gave rise to the 21 T cell receptor beta chains below, sequenced in a study of CD8+ T cells in alopecia areata. Following RNA extraction, reverse transcription yielded cDNA that acted as the sequencing template. Produced via immunoSEQ multiplex PCR; TCRdb's table is partial and in-frame only. The sample lists 250,000 or so clones, none appearing once, the ten largest making up about 1.1%. The pooled cutaneous lymph node cells were sorted using several markers (CD4, CD8alpha, NKG2D, NKG2ACE and others). What was sequenced was CD4+ T cells sorted from a lymph node. These receptors all come from a C3H/HeJ mouse with alopecia areata. As its MHC haplotype, the strain has H2-k.

To note about this clone: Any gene name here is a mouse gene name. The observed sequence ends 4 residues before the CDR3 terminus, with the missing tail filled in from the germline J gene. Additional DNA sequences in this sample encode the identical CDR3. The chain joins TRBV13-1 to TRBJ2-5, with 7 bases aligning to TRBD2. The germline V gene encodes CDR1 NSHNY and CDR2 SYGAGN. The CDR3 consists of 14 residues. V lost 3 bases and J lost 3; bases outside the gene matches: 4. The CDR3 spells CASSAGGGQDTQYF. The CDR3 bases that were read are TGTGCCAGCAGTGCTGGGGGAGGGCAAGAC.

This clone turned up a few times. The gene symbols are mouse symbols. The read ends 3 residues early relative to the CDR3; the germline J gene fills the gap. The chain joins TRBV31 to TRBJ1-6, with 8 bases aligning to TRBD1. TRBJ1-6 is filed as an ORF, its function uncertain. The V and J ends lost 0 bases and 8 bases, in that order; junction bases with no gene match: 6. The CDR3 runs to 15 residues. Germline V CDR1 and CDR2: GKSSPN, SITVG. This CDR3 reads CAWSLWDRRDSPLYF. CDR3 DNA, as far as it was read: TGTGCCTGGAGTCTATGGGACAGGAGAGATTCGCCC.

Points on this clone: Gene names refer to mouse genes. Sequencing ends 4 residues short of the CDR3 end; the germline J gene provides the rest. The chain carries TRBV19 and TRBJ2-2, with TRBD2 identical over 9 bases. The CDR3 sequence is 16 residues long. CDR1 is FNHDT, CDR2 SITEND, per germline (reference sequence). Germline trimming cut 3 bases from V and 0 bases from J; bases unmatched to any gene: 3. CDR3 DNA (partial): TGTGCCAGCAGTAACCGACTGGGGGCAAACACCGGG. Translation: CASSNRLGANTG. From start to end, the CDR3 is CASSNRLGANTGQLYF.

This clone appeared a few times. Germline and genes here are mouse. Read data end 4 residues before the CDR3 end; the end is taken from the germline J gene. The chain carries TRBV13-1 and TRBJ2-5, with TRBD2 matching 12 bases. The CDR3 has 17 amino acids. Germline V gene lookup returns CDR1 NSHNY and CDR2 SYGAGN. V was clipped by 3 bases and J by 3 bases; unmatched bases: 8. CDR3 sequence: CASSGRDWGALQDTQYF. CDR3 DNA (partial): TGTGCCAGCAGTGGCCGGGACTGGGGGGCTCTACAAGAC.

Turning to this clone: Gene names denote mouse genes. Read sequence stops 4 residues before the CDR3 end, and the germline J gene provides the missing end. The same CDR3 also results from other DNA sequences found in this sample. The chain carries TRBV19 and TRBJ2-7; D gene uncertain. The CDR3 length is 12 residues. Per germline, CDR1 FNHDT and CDR2 SITEND (reference sequence). The CDR3 sequence is CASSIGQYEQYF. The part of the CDR3 DNA that was read is TGTGCCAGCAGTATAGGTCAATAT.

This clone was counted between two and nine times. Gene labels here are mouse ones. The sequenced fragment ends 4 residues before the CDR3 boundary, so the rest is inferred from the germline J gene. The gene calls are TRBV26 and TRBJ2-2, with 7 positions matching TRBD1. The CDR3 has 12 amino acids. J lost 1 base, V lost 11 bases, and 1 base had no gene match. From germline, CDR1 is KGHPV and CDR2 FQNQEV (reference sequence). The sequenced CDR3 bases are TGTGCCCCAGGGGGAAACACCGGG. Protein sequence: CAPGGNTG. The full CDR3 sequence reads CAPGGNTGQLYF.

Details on this clone: Gene names refer to mouse genes. Sequencing ends 4 residues short of the CDR3 end; the germline J gene provides the rest. Other DNA variants within this sample encode the same CDR3. The chain is built from TRBV3 and TRBJ2-5; D is unresolved. This CDR3 region has 14 residues. The germline CDR1 and CDR2 sequences are SNHLY and FYNGKV (reference sequence). Trimming left V 2 bases short and J 0 bases short, with 6 bases between. CDR3 sequence: CASSLRVNQDTQYF. CDR3 bases read: TGTGCCAGCAGCTTAAGGGTGAACCAAGAC.

About this clone itself: Gene names are mouse gene names. The read terminates 4 residues ahead of where the CDR3 ends, so the germline J gene completes it. Other DNA sequences in the same sample also yield this CDR3. The chain joins TRBV5 to TRBJ2-4; 10 nucleotides line up with TRBD2. This CDR3 region has 14 residues. CDR1 and CDR2 (germline): LGHNA, YNLKQL (reference sequence). CDR3 DNA (partial): TGTGCCAGCAGCCAACCGGGACTGGGGAAC. Amino acids: CASSQPGLGN. The full CDR3 reads CASSQPGLGNTLYF.

This clone was counted only a few times. Gene names and germline refer to mouse. The CDR3 end falls 4 residues outside the read, so it is completed with the germline J gene. The chain has TRBV13-1 and TRBJ2-7; 9 positions agree with TRBD1. The V gene's germline CDR1 is NSHNY and CDR2 SYGAGN. CDR3 length: 13 residues. CDR3 in amino acids: CASSGDRADEQYF. Partial CDR3 DNA: TGTGCCAGCAGTGGGGACAGGGCAGAT.

Points on this clone: The genes and germline here are from mouse. The read ends 4 residues before the CDR3 terminus; that terminus is restored from the germline J gene. The chain combines TRBV31 with TRBJ2-3; TRBD2 matches 8 bases. This CDR3 contains 15 residues. Germline V gene lookup returns CDR1 GKSSPN and CDR2 SITVG. V gave up 4 bases and J gave up 1 base; unmatched junction bases: 7. CDR3 region: CAWNGGGIGAETLYF. The DNA read from the CDR3 is TGTGCCTGGAACGGGGGGGGCATAGGTGCAGAA.

In this sample, this clone turned up a few times. Mouse names are used for the genes. The missing CDR3 end, 4 residues past where the read stops, is filled in from the germline J gene. This chain connects TRBV1 to TRBJ2-7, with TRBD2 identical over 11 bases. Germline CDR1 NSQYPW, CDR2 LRSPGD (reference sequence). The CDR3 is 13 amino acids. CDR3 protein: CTCSAGLGDEQYF. The DNA read from the CDR3 is TGCACCTGCAGTGCGGGACTGGGGGAT.

This clone was detected only a few times. The genes are named according to mouse. From the germline J gene comes the end of the CDR3, since the read stops 4 residues before it. The rearrangement joins TRBV19 to TRBJ2-5; TRBD2 matches at 11 bases. V lost 4 bases and J lost 1; bases outside the gene matches: 2. Per the germline V gene, CDR1 is FNHDT and CDR2 is SITEND (reference sequence). The CDR3 runs 15 residues. Here the CDR3 reads CASSGDWGHQDTQYF. The CDR3 bases that were read are TGTGCCAGCAGTGGGGACTGGGGGCACCAAGAC.

A few counts support this clone. The gene names given are mouse names. The observed sequence ends 4 residues before the CDR3 terminus, with the missing tail filled in from the germline J gene. The J gene is TRBJ2-7, the V gene TRBV13-1, with 8 bases identical to TRBD2. This CDR3 spans 14 amino acids. The germline CDR1 and CDR2 sequences are NSHNY and SYGAGN. The CDR3 is CASSDRGGADEQYF. The CDR3 bases that were read are TGTGCCAGCAGTGATAGGGGGGGCGCAGAT.

This clone was detected a few times. The gene symbols are mouse symbols. The DNA ends 4 residues before the CDR3 does, and the rest of the CDR3 is filled in from the germline J gene. The chain employs TRBV13-3 and TRBJ2-5, with TRBD1 matching 9 bases. CDR1 and CDR2 from the germline V gene are NNHDY and SYVADS. CDR3 length equals 15 residues. CDR3 amino acids: CASSDPGQGGDTQYF. The DNA read from the CDR3 is TGTGCCAGCAGTGATCCGGGACAGGGAGGCGAC.

This clone was counted a few times. The gene names here belong to mouse. The sequenced fragment ends 4 residues before the CDR3 boundary, so the rest is inferred from the germline J gene. The chain recombines TRBV13-1 with TRBJ1-2; TRBD1 matches 7 bases. After removal of 0 bases from V and 1 base from J, the junction contained 6 bases not matched to a gene. The CDR3 has 16 amino acids. Germline V gene data show CDR1 as NSHNY and CDR2 as SYGAGN. CDR3 protein: CASSDGAGGKNSDYTF. CDR3 DNA, as far as it was read: TGTGCCAGCAGTGATGGGGCAGGGGGAAAAAACTCC.

Note on this clone: Genes here carry mouse names. The CDR3 goes on 4 residues after the read ends, and that part is filled in from the germline J gene. The J gene is TRBJ2-1, the V gene TRBV13-1, with 10 bases matching TRBD1. Trimming removed 0 bases from V and 5 bases from J; junction bases left unmatched: 8. The CDR3 length is 17 residues. In germline, CDR1 is NSHNY, CDR2 SYGAGN. The covered CDR3 bases are TGTGCCAGCAGTGATGCAGACAGGGGGCAGTGGGATGCT. Translated, it gives CASSDADRGQWDA. The whole CDR3 region reads CASSDADRGQWDAEQFF.

This clone has at least ten counts. The genes and germline here are from mouse. With the read ending 4 residues before the CDR3 end, the germline J gene is used to fill in that end. The chain carries TRBV31 and TRBJ2-7, with 7 bases matching TRBD2. Germline CDR1 and CDR2: GKSSPN and SITVG. The CDR3 sequence is 15 residues long. V lost 1 base to trimming and J lost 0 bases; unmatched junction nucleotides: 6. The CDR3 here is CAWSPRGGSSYEQYF. Incomplete CDR3 DNA: TGTGCCTGGAGTCCCCGGGGGGGGAGCTCCTAT.

Worth noting for this clone: Mouse names are used for the genes. The read stops 4 residues short of the end of the CDR3; the missing end is completed from the germline J gene. Other DNA variants within this sample encode the same CDR3. This chain joins TRBV5 and TRBJ2-7, with 12 bases that match TRBD2. This CDR3 has 15 residues. Germline values: CDR1 LGHNA, CDR2 YNLKQL (reference sequence). The CDR3 DNA, read in part, is TGTGCCAGCAGCCAACCGGGACTGGGGGGATAT. This codes for CASSQPGLGGY. The entire CDR3 is CASSQPGLGGYEQYF.

This clone showed up just a few times. Gene names denote mouse genes. The read falls 4 residues short of the CDR3 end, and the missing part is taken from the germline J gene. This sequence joins TRBV31 and TRBJ2-2; D might be TRBD2 (5 bases). The CDR3 loop spans 14 amino acids. Between the trimmed V and J ends, which lost 4 bases and 0 bases, there was a span of 9 bases. Per germline, CDR1 GKSSPN and CDR2 SITVG. CDR3 bases read: TGTGCCTGGAATTGGGGAGCAAACACCGGG. This gives the protein CAWNWGANTG. The whole CDR3 protein is CAWNWGANTGQLYF.

This clone turned up a few times. Gene labels here are mouse ones. The read ends 4 residues shy of where the CDR3 ends; the end is completed using the germline J gene. Additional DNA sequences in this sample encode the identical CDR3. This chain connects TRBV13-2 to TRBJ2-1; 9 bases are a match to TRBD2. With 3 bases clipped from V and 0 bases from J, the junction kept 1 base outside the gene matches. The germline V gene encodes CDR1 NNHNN and CDR2 SYGAGS (reference sequence). The CDR3 sequence is 15 residues long. The DNA read from the CDR3 is TGTGCCAGCGGTGGACTGGGGGCTAACTATGCT. This encodes CASGGLGANYA. The CDR3 in full is CASGGLGANYAEQFF.

This clone was seen a handful of times. All gene names here are mouse names. With the read ending 4 residues before the CDR3 end, the germline J gene is used to fill in that end. V and J are TRBV13-3 and TRBJ2-3; the match to TRBD2 covers 9 bases. V shed 6 bases, J shed 4 bases, and the junction held 3 bases outside the gene matches. This CDR3 spans 13 amino acids. The V gene's germline CDR1 is NNHDY and CDR2 SYVADS. CDR3 DNA (partial): TGTGCCAGCAAGGGACTGGGTACAGAA. It specifies CASKGLGTE. Given in full, the CDR3 is CASKGLGTETLYF.